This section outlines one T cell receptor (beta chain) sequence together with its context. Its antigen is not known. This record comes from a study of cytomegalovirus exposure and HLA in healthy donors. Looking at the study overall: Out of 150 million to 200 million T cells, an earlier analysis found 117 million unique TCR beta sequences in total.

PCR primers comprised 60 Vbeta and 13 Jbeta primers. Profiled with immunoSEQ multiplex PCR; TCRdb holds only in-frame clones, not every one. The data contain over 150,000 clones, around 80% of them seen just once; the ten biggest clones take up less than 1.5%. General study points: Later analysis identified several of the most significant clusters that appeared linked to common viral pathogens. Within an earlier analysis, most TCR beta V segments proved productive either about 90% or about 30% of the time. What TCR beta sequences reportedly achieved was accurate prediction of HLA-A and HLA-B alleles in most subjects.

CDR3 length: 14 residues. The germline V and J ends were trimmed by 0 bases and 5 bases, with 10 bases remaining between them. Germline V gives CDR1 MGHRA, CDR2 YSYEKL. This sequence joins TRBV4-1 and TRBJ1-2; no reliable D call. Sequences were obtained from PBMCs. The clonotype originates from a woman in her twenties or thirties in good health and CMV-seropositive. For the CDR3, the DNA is TGCGCCAGCAGCCAAGAAGATTCCACATATGGCTACACCTTC. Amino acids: CASSQEDSTYGYTF.